Shown below are 14 T cell receptor beta chains from a single sample sequenced in a study of T cell repertoires in cytomegalovirus infection. TCRdb passed the reads through MiXCR, listing each CDR3 protein once. The sample lists around 190,000 distinct CDR3 sequences, 14% seen once, with 27% in the top ten. The sample comprised PBMCs. The receptor set was obtained from a human donor in good health (CMV status not recorded). Some clones in this sample may be carry-over from other donors' samples.

This sequence joins TRBV12-3 or TRBV12-4 and TRBJ2-1; D call uncertain. CDR3 length: 12 amino acids. V lost 7 bases and J 8 bases, leaving 12 bases between the germline ends. Here the CDR3 DNA reads TGTGCCAGCACTCGATCAGGCGATGAGCAGTTCTTC. Amino acid sequence: CASTRSGDEQFF.

This clonotype came up a few times. This chain connects TRBV5-4 to TRBJ1-1; D not resolved. CDR3 length: 13 amino acids. Germline-derived CDR1 and CDR2 are SGHNT and YYREEE (reference sequence). Trimming pared 4 bases from V and 6 bases from J, leaving 13 bases between. The CDR3 here is CASSPVGWAEAFF. Here the CDR3 DNA reads TGTGCCAGCAGCCCCGTTGGGTGGGCTGAAGCTTTCTTT.

The gene calls are TRBV28 and TRBJ2-1, with D perhaps matching TRBD1 or TRBD2 (5 bases each). Germline V CDR1 and CDR2: MDHEN, SYDVKM. CDR3 length: 15 amino acids. Trimming removed 5 bases at V and 10 bases at J, with 21 bases between. CDR3 in DNA: TGTGCCAGCAGTCCCCGGGACCGAGGGTTAAGGGAGCAGTTCTTC. Residues: CASSPRDRGLREQFF.

This clonotype was picked up many times. The genes are TRBV7-2 and TRBJ2-1; 9 nucleotides agree with TRBD2. The CDR3 contains 18 residues. V was clipped by 5 bases and J by 5 bases; unmatched bases: 16. CDR1 is SGHTA, CDR2 FQGNSA, per germline. CDR3 residues: CASSPGGSGSPAHNEQFF. In DNA form, the CDR3 reads TGTGCCAGCAGCCCCGGTGGTAGCGGGAGCCCAGCCCACAATGAGCAGTTCTTC.

This clonotype was counted a few times. V gene TRBV28 combines with J gene TRBJ2-6, with 12 positions matching TRBD1. V shed 5 bases, J shed 3 bases, and the junction held 8 bases outside the gene matches. CDR3 length: 18 residues. CDR1 is MDHEN, CDR2 SYDVKM, per germline. The DNA for the CDR3 is TGTGCCAGCAGTCAACCGGGACAGGGGGCGCTTGGGGCCAACGTCCTGACTTTC. Translated, it gives CASSQPGQGALGANVLTF.

The chain employs TRBV7-2 and TRBJ1-1; D unclear. CDR3 length: 18 amino acids. Germline-derived CDR1 and CDR2 are SGHTA and FQGNSA. Trimming took off 1 base at V and 5 bases at J, with 23 bases between the two ends. In DNA form, the CDR3 reads TGTGCCAGCAGCTTAGACGGCTTTAAGGGCCTCCTCGGGACTGAAGCTTTCTTT. It specifies CASSLDGFKGLLGTEAFF.

This clonotype was detected many times. This chain links TRBV7-9 with TRBJ2-1, with TRBD2 identical over 12 bases. The CDR3 totals 18 residues. Germline V gene lookup returns CDR1 SEHNR and CDR2 FQNEAQ (reference sequence). V trimming: 5 bases; J trimming: 7 bases; junction bases outside the gene matches: 15. The CDR3 coding sequence is TGTGCCAGCAGCCTACCTCACCGACTAGCGGGAGTGATAAATGAGCAGTTCTTC. Translating it yields CASSLPHRLAGVINEQFF.

This clonotype was counted only a few times. The chain carries TRBV5-4 and TRBJ2-7; D possibly corresponds to TRBD1 (6 bases). The CDR3 has 14 residues. V was shortened by 0 bases and J by 3 bases, with 10 bases between the two germline ends. In germline, CDR1 is SGHNT, CDR2 YYREEE (reference sequence). This chain's CDR3 is CASSLGQDIYEQYF. DNA for the CDR3: TGTGCCAGCAGCTTGGGACAGGATATCTACGAGCAGTACTTC.

This clonotype has a count of ten or more. V usage is TRBV7-2 and J usage is TRBJ1-1, with TRBD1 matching over 7 bases. With 8 bases clipped from V and 11 bases from J, the junction kept 14 bases outside the gene matches. Germline CDR1 and CDR2: SGHTA and FQGNSA. The CDR3 covers 13 residues. CDR3 nucleotides: TGTGCCAGCGGTCACAGGGGCGCCTTTCGGGCTTTCTTT. This encodes CASGHRGAFRAFF.

In this sample, this clonotype turned up many times. In DNA, the CDR3 is TGTGCCAGCAGCTTTGAACAGACTGTCGGTCAGCCCCAGCATTTT. Protein product: CASSFEQTVGQPQHF. The chain combines TRBV7-3 with TRBJ1-5; D is uncertain. Trimming took off 3 bases at V and 6 bases at J, with 15 bases between the two ends. Germline V gives CDR1 SGHTA, CDR2 FQGTGA. The CDR3 contains 15 residues. The variable domain in full, with the rest retrieved from reference TRBV7-3 and TRBJ1-5, is GAGVSQTPSNKVTEKGKYVELRCDPISGHTALYWYRQSLGQGPEFLIYFQGTGAADDSGLPNDRFFAVRPEGSVSTLKIQRTERGDSAVYLCASSFEQTVGQPQHFGDGTRLSIL.

The chain has TRBV15 and TRBJ1-2, with D possibly matching TRBD1 (6 bases). Trimming removed 1 base from V and 0 bases from J, with 15 bases in between. The CDR3 is made up of 17 amino acids. Germline V lookup: CDR1 LNHNV, CDR2 YYDKDF (reference sequence). The CDR3 nucleotides are TGTGCCACCAGCAGAGGGGGGCCAGCAGAGGCTAACTATGGCTACACCTTC. Amino acid sequence: CATSRGGPAEANYGYTF.

The chain employs TRBV4-1 and TRBJ1-6; D unclear. V lost 2 bases and J 9 bases, leaving 5 bases between the germline ends. Germline CDR1 reads MGHRA; CDR2 reads YSYEKL. The CDR3 sequence is 12 residues long. The CDR3 loop is CASSQTGSPLHF. In DNA, the CDR3 is TGCGCCAGCAGCCAAACGGGTTCACCCCTCCACTTT.

This clonotype was counted a few times. The chain is built from TRBV14 and TRBJ1-6; D gene unclear. Germline-derived CDR1 and CDR2 are SGHDN and FVKESK. This CDR3 is built from 13 residues. Trimming stripped 2 bases from V and 10 bases from J, with 9 bases between. In nucleotides, the CDR3 is TGTGCCAGCAGCCAATCTCTTGGCTCACCCCTCCACTTT. Its protein is CASSQSLGSPLHF.

This clonotype was detected ten times or more. This sequence joins TRBV7-3 and TRBJ2-5; 8 bases fit TRBD2. CDR1 SGHTA and CDR2 FQGTGA come from the germline V gene. The CDR3 is 14 residues long. Germline trimming cut 2 bases from V and 2 bases from J; bases unmatched to any gene: 1. The CDR3 sequence: CASSLSGGQETQYF. As DNA, the CDR3 is TGTGCCAGCAGCTTATCGGGGGGGCAAGAGACCCAGTACTTC.